A selection of T cell receptor beta chains follows, all from one sample in a study of T-cell memory formation after mild COVID-19. From the 5' RACE reads, TCRdb called clonotypes with MiXCR, one entry per CDR3 protein. The sample gives 350,000 to 500,000 distinct CDR3 sequences, 20% to 25% of which show up once; roughly 13% is in the top ten. The sample comprised PBMCs or a T cell subset sorted from them (not recorded which). The receptors originated from an adult woman who had mild COVID-19 (a few samples of this study predate the infection). Cell type and time point are not known. Each CDR3 is given with its conserved first and last residue. The D gene is left open where the match is weak.

d_call: TRBD1
v_call: TRBV7-2
j_call: TRBJ2-3
cdr3_aa: CASSPTGAGTDTQYF

d_call: .
v_call: TRBV30
j_call: TRBJ2-7
cdr3_aa: CAWQPGRQDYEQYF

d_call: .
v_call: TRBV6-2/TRBV6-3
j_call: TRBJ1-2
cdr3_aa: CASSADRGHGYTF

d_call: .
v_call: TRBV30
j_call: TRBJ2-6
cdr3_aa: CAWSVQGSGANVLTF

d_call: .
v_call: TRBV12-3/TRBV12-4
j_call: TRBJ2-7
cdr3_aa: CASRPISGSSYEQYF

d_call: TRBD2
v_call: TRBV6-5
j_call: TRBJ2-2
cdr3_aa: CASSYSSGGQSGELFF

d_call: TRBD1
v_call: TRBV5-1
j_call: TRBJ2-5
cdr3_aa: CASSRGQQETQYF

d_call: .
v_call: TRBV29-1
j_call: TRBJ1-1
cdr3_aa: CSVASVRTEAFF

d_call: TRBD1
v_call: TRBV2
j_call: TRBJ2-2
cdr3_aa: CASRPGQGAFGELFF

d_call: .
v_call: TRBV5-1
j_call: TRBJ1-2
cdr3_aa: CASRTDSNYGYTF

d_call: TRBD2
v_call: TRBV29-1
j_call: TRBJ2-1
cdr3_aa: CSVGGTSGRPYNEQFF

d_call: TRBD2
v_call: TRBV4-1
j_call: TRBJ2-3
cdr3_aa: CASSQESGTSTDTQYF

d_call: .
v_call: TRBV30
j_call: TRBJ2-5
cdr3_aa: CAWSVARRTQYF

d_call: .
v_call: TRBV11-3
j_call: TRBJ2-1
cdr3_aa: CASSPRDPLWYEQFF

d_call: .
v_call: TRBV11-3
j_call: TRBJ2-1
cdr3_aa: CASSLGQERSNEQFF

d_call: TRBD2
v_call: TRBV19
j_call: TRBJ2-2
cdr3_aa: CASSGGPGLAGAELFF

d_call: TRBD1
v_call: TRBV7-8
j_call: TRBJ2-7
cdr3_aa: CASSRIYITGDSYEQYF

d_call: TRBD2
v_call: TRBV29-1
j_call: TRBJ2-1
cdr3_aa: CSVAGTSGRDEQFF

d_call: .
v_call: TRBV29-1
j_call: TRBJ2-7
cdr3_aa: CSVSGGRGDEQYF

d_call: .
v_call: TRBV6-5
j_call: TRBJ2-7
cdr3_aa: CASSYSQTAYEQYF

d_call: .
v_call: TRBV7-6
j_call: TRBJ1-2
cdr3_aa: CASSPQLPGSYGYTF

d_call: .
v_call: TRBV7-9
j_call: TRBJ1-2
cdr3_aa: CASSPEPADGYTF

d_call: TRBD1
v_call: TRBV2
j_call: TRBJ2-6
cdr3_aa: CASSERTGSGANVLTF

d_call: .
v_call: TRBV4-1
j_call: TRBJ2-7
cdr3_aa: CASSQSRLDFYEQYF

d_call: .
v_call: TRBV20-1
j_call: TRBJ1-3
cdr3_aa: CSARGTGFGNTIYF

d_call: .
v_call: TRBV7-8
j_call: TRBJ1-5
cdr3_aa: CASSFNSNGGHQPQHF

d_call: TRBD2
v_call: TRBV3-1
j_call: TRBJ2-1
cdr3_aa: CASSPGLVSSNEQFF

d_call: .
v_call: TRBV25-1
j_call: TRBJ2-5
cdr3_aa: CASSEWASGETQYF

d_call: TRBD2
v_call: TRBV4-3
j_call: TRBJ2-1
cdr3_aa: CASSQDPTSGSWHEQFF

d_call: TRBD1
v_call: TRBV27
j_call: TRBJ2-7
cdr3_aa: CASSLSQGAYEQYF

d_call: .
v_call: TRBV6-1
j_call: TRBJ2-7
cdr3_aa: CASTKWGGVDEQYF

d_call: .
v_call: TRBV20-1
j_call: TRBJ2-5
cdr3_aa: CSATQPGMGETQYF

d_call: .
v_call: TRBV5-1
j_call: TRBJ2-7
cdr3_aa: CASSEEGTIRHYEQYF